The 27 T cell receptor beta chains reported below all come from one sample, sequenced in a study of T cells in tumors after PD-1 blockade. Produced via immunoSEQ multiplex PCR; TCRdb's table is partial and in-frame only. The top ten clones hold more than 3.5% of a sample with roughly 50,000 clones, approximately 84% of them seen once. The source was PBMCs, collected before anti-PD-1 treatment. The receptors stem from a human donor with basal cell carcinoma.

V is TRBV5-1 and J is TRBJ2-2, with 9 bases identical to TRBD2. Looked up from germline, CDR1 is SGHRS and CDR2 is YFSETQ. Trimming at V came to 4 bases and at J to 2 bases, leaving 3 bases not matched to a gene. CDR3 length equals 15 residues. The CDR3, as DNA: TGCGCCAGCAGCCAGACTAGCGGAAACACCGGGGAGCTGTTTTTT. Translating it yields CASSQTSGNTGELFF.

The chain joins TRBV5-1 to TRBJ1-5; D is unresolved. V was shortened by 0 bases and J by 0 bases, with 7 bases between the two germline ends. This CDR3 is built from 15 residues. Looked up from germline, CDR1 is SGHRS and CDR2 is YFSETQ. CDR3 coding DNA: TGCGCCAGCAGCTTGGGTGGAAATAGCAATCAGCCCCAGCATTTT. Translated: CASSLGGNSNQPQHF.

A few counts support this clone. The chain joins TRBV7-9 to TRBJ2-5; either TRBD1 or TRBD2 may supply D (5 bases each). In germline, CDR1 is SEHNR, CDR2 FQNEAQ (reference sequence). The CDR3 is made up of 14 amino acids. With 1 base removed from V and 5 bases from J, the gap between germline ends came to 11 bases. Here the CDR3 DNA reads TGTGCCAGCAGCTTAGGGGGGTTTCTGGAGACCCAGTACTTC. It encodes CASSLGGFLETQYF.

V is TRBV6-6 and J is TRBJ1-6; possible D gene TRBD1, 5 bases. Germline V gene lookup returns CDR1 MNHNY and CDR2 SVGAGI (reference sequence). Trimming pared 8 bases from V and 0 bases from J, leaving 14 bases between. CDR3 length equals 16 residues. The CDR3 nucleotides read TGTGCCAGCGTAAGGAAGGGGAGCTCCTATAATTCACCCCTCCACTTT. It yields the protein CASVRKGSSYNSPLHF.

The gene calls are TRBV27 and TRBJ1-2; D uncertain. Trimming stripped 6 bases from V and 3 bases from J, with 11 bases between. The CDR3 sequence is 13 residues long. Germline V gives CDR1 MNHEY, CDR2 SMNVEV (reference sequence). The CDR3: CASRASPYYGYTF. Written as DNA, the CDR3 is TGTGCCAGCAGGGCCTCGCCGTACTATGGCTACACCTTC.

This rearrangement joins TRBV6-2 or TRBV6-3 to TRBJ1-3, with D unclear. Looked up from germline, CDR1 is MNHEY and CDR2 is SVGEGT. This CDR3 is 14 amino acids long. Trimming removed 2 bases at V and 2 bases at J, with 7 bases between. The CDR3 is CASSYEYAGNTIYF. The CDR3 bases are TGTGCCAGCAGTTACGAGTACGCTGGAAACACCATATATTTT.

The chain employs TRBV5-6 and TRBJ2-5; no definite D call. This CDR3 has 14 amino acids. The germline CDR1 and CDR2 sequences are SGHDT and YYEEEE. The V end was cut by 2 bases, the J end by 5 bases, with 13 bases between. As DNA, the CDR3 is TGTGCCAGCAGCTTAGAAACGGGTCCGGAGACCCAGTACTTC. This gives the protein CASSLETGPETQYF.

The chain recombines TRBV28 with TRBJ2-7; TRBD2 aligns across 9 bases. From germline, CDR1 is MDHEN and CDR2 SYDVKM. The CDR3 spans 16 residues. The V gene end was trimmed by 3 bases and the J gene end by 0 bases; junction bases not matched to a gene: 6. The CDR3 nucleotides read TGTGCCAGCAGTTTTAATCTAGCGGGGCCCTCCTACGAGCAGTACTTC. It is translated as CASSFNLAGPSYEQYF.

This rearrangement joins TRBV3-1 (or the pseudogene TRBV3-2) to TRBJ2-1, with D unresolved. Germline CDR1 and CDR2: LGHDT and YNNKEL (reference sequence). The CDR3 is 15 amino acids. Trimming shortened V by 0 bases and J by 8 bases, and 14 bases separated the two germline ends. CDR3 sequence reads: CASSQDRLPSHEQFF. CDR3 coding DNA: TGTGCCAGCAGCCAAGACCGGCTACCCAGCCATGAGCAGTTCTTC.

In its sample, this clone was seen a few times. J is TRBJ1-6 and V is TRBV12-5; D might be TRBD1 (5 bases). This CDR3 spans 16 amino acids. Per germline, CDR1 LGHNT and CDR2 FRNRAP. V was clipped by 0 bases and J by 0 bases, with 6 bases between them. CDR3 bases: TGTGCTAGTGGTTTGGTTAGGGGCTCCTATAATTCACCCCTCCACTTT. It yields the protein CASGLVRGSYNSPLHF.

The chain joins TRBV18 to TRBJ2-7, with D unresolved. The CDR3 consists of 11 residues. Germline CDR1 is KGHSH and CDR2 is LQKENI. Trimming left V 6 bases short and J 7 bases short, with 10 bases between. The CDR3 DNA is TGTGCCAGCTCCTCTCTAAGGGAGCAGTACTTC. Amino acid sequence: CASSSLREQYF.

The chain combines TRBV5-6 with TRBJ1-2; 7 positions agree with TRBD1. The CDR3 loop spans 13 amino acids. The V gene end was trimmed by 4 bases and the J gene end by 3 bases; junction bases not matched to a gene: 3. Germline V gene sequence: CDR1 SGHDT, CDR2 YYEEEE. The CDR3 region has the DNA TGTGCCAGCAGCGCACAGGGGTACTATGGCTACACCTTC. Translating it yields CASSAQGYYGYTF. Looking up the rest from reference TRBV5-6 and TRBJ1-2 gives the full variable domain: DAGVTQSPTHLIKTRGQQVTLRCSPKSGHDTVSWYQQALGQGPQFIFQYYEEEERQRGNFPDRFSGHQFPNYSSELNVNALLLGDSALYLCASSAQGYYGYTFGSGTRLTVV.

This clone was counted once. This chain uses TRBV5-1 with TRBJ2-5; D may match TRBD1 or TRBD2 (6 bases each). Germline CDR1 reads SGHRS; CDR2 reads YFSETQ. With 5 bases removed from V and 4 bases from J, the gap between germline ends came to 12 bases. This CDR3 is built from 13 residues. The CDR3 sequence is CASSQGGGETQYF. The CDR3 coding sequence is TGCGCCAGCAGTCAAGGGGGAGGAGAGACCCAGTACTTC.

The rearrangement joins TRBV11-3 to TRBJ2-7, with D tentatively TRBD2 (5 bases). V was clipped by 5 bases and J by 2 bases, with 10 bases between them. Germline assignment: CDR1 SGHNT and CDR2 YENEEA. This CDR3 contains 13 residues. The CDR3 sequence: CASSPGLTYEQYF. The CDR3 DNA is TGTGCCAGCAGCCCGGGATTAACCTACGAGCAGTACTTC. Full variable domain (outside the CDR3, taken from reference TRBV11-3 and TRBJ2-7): EAGVVQSPRYKIIEKKQPVAFWCNPISGHNTLYWYLQNLGQGPELLIRYENEEAVDDSQLPKDRFSAERLKGVDSTLKIQPAELGDSAVYLCASSPGLTYEQYFGPGTRLTVT.

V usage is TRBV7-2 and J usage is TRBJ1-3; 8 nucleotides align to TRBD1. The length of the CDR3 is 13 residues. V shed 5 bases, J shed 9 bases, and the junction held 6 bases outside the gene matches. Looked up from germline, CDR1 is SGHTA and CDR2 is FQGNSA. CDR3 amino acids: CASSTYGQGTIYF. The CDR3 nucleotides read TGTGCCAGCAGCACTTACGGACAGGGCACCATATATTTT.

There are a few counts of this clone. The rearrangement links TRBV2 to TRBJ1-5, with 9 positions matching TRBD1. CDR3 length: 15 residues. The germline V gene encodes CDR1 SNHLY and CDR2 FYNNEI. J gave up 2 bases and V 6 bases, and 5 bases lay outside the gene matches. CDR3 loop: CASRGQGGGNQPQHF. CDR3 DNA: TGTGCCAGCAGGGGACAGGGAGGGGGCAATCAGCCCCAGCATTTT.

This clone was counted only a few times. DNA for the CDR3: TGTGCCAGCAGCGGACTAGCGGGGGGGCAGGATACGCAGTATTTT. It is translated as CASSGLAGGQDTQYF. V usage is TRBV7-9 and J usage is TRBJ2-3; 15 nucleotides agree with TRBD2. The V and J ends lost 5 bases and 6 bases, in that order; junction bases with no gene match: 3. The CDR3 sequence is 15 residues long. CDR1 SEHNR and CDR2 FQNEAQ come from the germline V gene (reference sequence).

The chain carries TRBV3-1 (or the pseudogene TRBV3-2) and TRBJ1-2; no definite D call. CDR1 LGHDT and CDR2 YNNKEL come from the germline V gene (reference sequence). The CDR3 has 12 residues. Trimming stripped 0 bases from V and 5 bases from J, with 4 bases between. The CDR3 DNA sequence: TGTGCCAGCAGCCAAGAAAGGTATGGCTACACCTTC. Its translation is CASSQERYGYTF.

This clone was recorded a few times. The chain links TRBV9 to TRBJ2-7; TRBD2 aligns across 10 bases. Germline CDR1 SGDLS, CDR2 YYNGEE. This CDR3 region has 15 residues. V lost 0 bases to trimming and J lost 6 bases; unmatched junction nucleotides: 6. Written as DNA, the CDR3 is TGTGCCAGCAGCGTAGCAGCGGGGGGGTTGCGCGAGCAGTACTTC. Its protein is CASSVAAGGLREQYF.

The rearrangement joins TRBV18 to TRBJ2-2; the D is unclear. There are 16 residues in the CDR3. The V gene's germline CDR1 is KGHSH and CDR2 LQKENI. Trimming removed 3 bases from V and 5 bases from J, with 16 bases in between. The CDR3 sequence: CASSPSPTGPTGELFF. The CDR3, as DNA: TGTGCCAGCTCACCTTCCCCGACCGGACCAACCGGGGAGCTGTTTTTT.

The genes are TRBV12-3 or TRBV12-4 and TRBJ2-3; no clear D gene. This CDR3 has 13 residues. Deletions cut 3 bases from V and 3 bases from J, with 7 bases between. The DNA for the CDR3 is TGTGCCAGCAGTTTCCTGGGTACAGATACGCAGTATTTT. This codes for CASSFLGTDTQYF.

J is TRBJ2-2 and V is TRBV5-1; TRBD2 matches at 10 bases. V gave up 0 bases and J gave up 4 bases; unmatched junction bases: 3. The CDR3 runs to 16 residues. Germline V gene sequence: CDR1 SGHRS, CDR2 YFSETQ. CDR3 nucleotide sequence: TGCGCCAGCAGCTTGGCCCTAGCGGGGGTCACCGGGGAGCTGTTTTTT. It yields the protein CASSLALAGVTGELFF.

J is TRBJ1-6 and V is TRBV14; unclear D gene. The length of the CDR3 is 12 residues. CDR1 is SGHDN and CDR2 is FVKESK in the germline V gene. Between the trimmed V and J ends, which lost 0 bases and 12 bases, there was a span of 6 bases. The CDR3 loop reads CASSQDSRPLHF. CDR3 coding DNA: TGTGCCAGCAGCCAAGATAGTAGACCCCTCCACTTT.

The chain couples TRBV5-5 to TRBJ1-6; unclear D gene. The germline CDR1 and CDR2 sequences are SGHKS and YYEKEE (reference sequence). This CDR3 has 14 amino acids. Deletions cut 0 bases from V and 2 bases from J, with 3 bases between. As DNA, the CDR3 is TGTGCCAGCAGCTTGGGCACCTATAATTCACCCCTCCACTTT. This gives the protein CASSLGTYNSPLHF.

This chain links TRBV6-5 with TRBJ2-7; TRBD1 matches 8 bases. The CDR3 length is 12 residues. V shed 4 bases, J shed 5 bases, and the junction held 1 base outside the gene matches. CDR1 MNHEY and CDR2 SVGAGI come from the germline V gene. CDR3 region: CASSLDRDEQYF. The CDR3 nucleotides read TGTGCCAGCAGTTTGGACAGGGACGAGCAGTACTTC.

The CDR3, as DNA: TGCGCCAGCAGCCTCGATCGGGGGCTTGGCTACACCTTC. Its protein product is CASSLDRGLGYTF. This chain uses TRBV4-1 with TRBJ1-2, with D perhaps TRBD1 (6 bases). V was trimmed by 4 bases and J by 7 bases, leaving 13 bases between them. This CDR3 region has 13 residues. Germline V gene data show CDR1 as MGHRA and CDR2 as YSYEKL.

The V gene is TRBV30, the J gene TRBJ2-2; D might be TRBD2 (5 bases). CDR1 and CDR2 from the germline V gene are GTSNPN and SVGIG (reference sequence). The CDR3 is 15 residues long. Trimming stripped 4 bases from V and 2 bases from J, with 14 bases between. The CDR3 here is CAWTPGEGNTGELFF. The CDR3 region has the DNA TGTGCCTGGACCCCCGGAGAGGGAAACACCGGGGAGCTGTTTTTT.